These 8 T cell receptor beta chains came from one sample sequenced in a study of T cell responses to AZD1222 COVID-19 vaccine. Sequencing used immunoSEQ multiplex PCR; TCRdb keeps in-frame clones, though not all of them. The sample gives tens of thousands of clones, about 74% of which show up once; approximately 6.3% is in the top ten. Sequenced material: peripheral blood, taken on day 0 of AZD1222 vaccination. The receptors stem from an adult in good health.

This chain links TRBV9 with TRBJ1-1, with D perhaps TRBD1 (5 bases). V was clipped by 4 bases and J by 7 bases, with 17 bases between them. CDR3 length equals 14 residues. The V gene's germline CDR1 is SGDLS and CDR2 YYNGEE. CDR3 region: CASSPRIGAIEAFF. The CDR3 nucleotides are TGTGCCAGCAGCCCGCGGATAGGGGCGATTGAAGCTTTCTTT.

The V and J genes are TRBV9 and TRBJ1-5, with D uncertain. V lost 1 base to trimming and J lost 7 bases, with 15 bases between them. Germline CDR1 reads SGDLS; CDR2 reads YYNGEE. There are 15 residues in the CDR3. As DNA, the CDR3 is TGTGCCAGCAGCGTAAATTGGCAGCTCGGGCAGCCCCAGCATTTT. It is translated as CASSVNWQLGQPQHF. Together with reference TRBV9 and TRBJ1-5, the CDR3 gives the full variable domain: DSGVTQTPKHLITATGQRVTLRCSPRSGDLSVYWYQQSLDQGLQFLIQYYNGEERAKGNILERFSAQQFPDLHSELNLSSLELGDSALYFCASSVNWQLGQPQHFGDGTRLSIL.

The V gene is TRBV19, the J gene TRBJ2-3, with TRBD2 identical over 8 bases. The CDR3 totals 16 residues. The germline V gene has CDR1 LNHDA and CDR2 SQIVND (reference sequence). V was clipped by 1 base and J by 6 bases; unmatched bases: 9. The CDR3 is CASSIVTGGAQDTQYF. The CDR3 DNA reads as TGTGCCAGTAGTATAGTGACCGGGGGGGCCCAGGATACGCAGTATTTT.

For this clone: A read error may produce the germline difference seen at one junction end. The chain employs TRBV5-1 and TRBJ1-5, with TRBD1 matching 8 bases. Germline loops: CDR1 SGHRS, CDR2 YFSETQ. The CDR3 is made up of 14 amino acids. CDR3 nucleotides: TGCGCCAGCAGCTTAGGACAGGGCAATGAGCCCCAGCATTTT. It is translated as CASSLGQGNEPQHF.

This rearrangement joins TRBV10-3 to TRBJ1-1; 9 bases line up with TRBD1. This CDR3 is built from 14 residues. CDR1 is ENHRY and CDR2 is SYGVKD in the germline V gene. J lost 4 bases, V lost 5 bases, and 5 bases had no gene match. CDR3 protein: CAISTGGAGTEAFF. CDR3 sequence (DNA): TGTGCCATCAGTACAGGGGGCGCGGGCACTGAAGCTTTCTTT.

The chain links TRBV6-5 to TRBJ1-4, with unresolved D. V dropped 6 bases and J dropped 0 bases, with 11 bases sitting between them. Germline V gene data show CDR1 as MNHEY and CDR2 as SVGAGI. This CDR3 comprises 15 residues. The CDR3 region is CASRINSATNEKLFF. As DNA, the CDR3 is TGTGCCAGCAGGATTAACAGTGCAACTAATGAAAAACTGTTTTTT.

V usage is TRBV6-5 and J usage is TRBJ2-7, with D possibly TRBD2 on 5 matching bases. Trimming removed 0 bases from V and 2 bases from J, with 14 bases in between. CDR1 MNHEY and CDR2 SVGAGI come from the germline V gene. CDR3 length: 16 residues. The CDR3 reads CASSYSRTFLTYEQYF. The DNA of the CDR3 is TGTGCCAGCAGTTACTCCCGGACTTTCCTAACCTACGAGCAGTACTTC.

V usage is TRBV19 and J usage is TRBJ1-5; D gene unclear. The CDR3 sequence is 14 residues long. V was clipped by 5 bases and J by 2 bases, with 10 bases between them. The germline V gene has CDR1 LNHDA and CDR2 SQIVND (reference sequence). CDR3 residues: CASSVGDGNQPQHF. The CDR3 DNA sequence: TGTGCCAGTAGTGTAGGAGACGGCAATCAGCCCCAGCATTTT.